Sequencing of this T cell receptor beta chain was carried out in a study of blood T cell repertoires in COVID-19. Looking at the study overall: Sites across the United States, Italy and Spain contributed samples from acute and convalescent COVID-19. T cells, B-cell-depleted T cells, or PBMCs provided the cDNA or gDNA that served as material.

This CDR3 is built from 14 residues. The germline gives CDR1 SGHRS, CDR2 YFSETQ. The V end was cut by 4 bases, the J end by 1 base, with 11 bases between. Data came from immunoSEQ multiplex PCR; TCRdb stores just in-frame clones and leaves some out. The table includes more than 110,000 clones, about three quarters detected once. This chain connects TRBV5-1 to TRBJ2-5; D unclear. This sequence was found in an older man with acute or convalescent COVID-19. The sequenced material came from peripheral blood. The CDR3 DNA reads as TGCGCCAGCAGCCCCCCGTGGAGCCAAGAGACCCAGTACTTC. Its translation: CASSPPWSQETQYF.